The next 4 T cell receptor beta chains were all read from a single sample in a study of CD8 T cells in Susac syndrome. With random hexamers, 0.5 to 1 ug RNA was reverse transcribed. Each CDR3 protein is one row after TCRdb ran MiXCR on the immunoSEQ multiplex PCR reads. This table has 150,000 to 200,000 distinct CDR3 sequences, about 90% appearing once. Sequencing input: CD4+ T cells from PBMCs. Receptors were obtained from a human donor in good health.

This clonotype has a single count. The CDR3, as DNA: TGTGCCTGGGGGACAGGGCGGATCGGCTACACCTTC. This codes for CAWGTGRIGYTF. The chain links TRBV30 to TRBJ1-2, with 9 bases identical to TRBD1. The CDR3 runs to 12 residues. The germline CDR1 and CDR2 sequences are GTSNPN and SVGIG (reference sequence). Losses at the gene ends were 5 bases for V and 8 bases for J; bases not matched to a gene: 6.

This chain links TRBV20-1 with TRBJ1-1, with D unclear. Trimming took off 2 bases at V and 1 base at J, with 11 bases between the two ends. CDR3 size: 14 residues. Germline CDR1 DFQATT, CDR2 SNEGSKA (reference sequence). Written as DNA, the CDR3 is TGCAGTGCTAGACTCCCACCGGGGAACACTGAAGCTTTCTTT. This codes for CSARLPPGNTEAFF.

The V and J genes are TRBV12-2 and TRBJ2-2; the tabulated D call, TRBD1, remains unverified against the DNA. TRBV12-2 is flagged as a pseudogene. The CDR3 has 15 amino acids. The CDR3 coding sequence is TGTGCAAGTCGCTTAGGGGGGTCGTGCACCGGGGAGCTGTTTTTT. Its protein is CASRLGGSCTGELFF.

J is TRBJ2-5 and V is TRBV28; no clear D gene. From germline, CDR1 is MDHEN and CDR2 SYDVKM. CDR3 length: 12 amino acids. With 3 bases removed from V and 2 bases from J, the gap between germline ends came to 4 bases. The CDR3 coding sequence is TGTGCCAGCAGTTTCCGACAAGAGACCCAGTACTTC. Protein product: CASSFRQETQYF.